The text below deals with one T cell receptor beta chain. Antigen unknown. Measured with immunoSEQ multiplex PCR; TCRdb has only the in-frame clones, and not every one. This table holds 80,000 or so clones, 92% found once. Germline CDR1 reads MDHEN; CDR2 reads SYDVKM. This CDR3 comprises 23 residues. V was cut by 3 bases and J by 0 bases, with 35 bases left in between. The data stem from a study of graft-versus-host responses after intestinal transplantation. Looking at the study overall: Transplants were multivisceral, liver-intestinal, or isolated intestinal. Every recipient underwent anti-thymocyte globulin induction, then tacrolimus and steroids for roughly three years.

Findings and caveats of the study: There were GvH clones found in recipient marrow, and some of them appeared first in ileum or blood. Declines in HvG clones occurring early post-transplant were associated with peak circulating GvH clone levels.

The receptor was derived from a human patient who received an intestinal transplant, so some T cells may come from the graft donor. Sequencing was performed on PBMCs, taken 98 days after intestinal transplantation. The chain combines TRBV28 with TRBJ1-1, with D possibly being TRBD1 (5 bases). The CDR3 loop reads CASSFELMGLGENGRFLNTEAFF. CDR3 nucleotides: TGTGCCAGCAGTTTCGAGTTAATGGGCTTGGGGGAGAACGGACGGTTCTTGAACACTGAAGCTTTCTTT.